The entry below gives a single T cell receptor (beta chain) sequence along with its context. Its matching antigen is unknown. The CDR3 has 16 residues. V lost 3 bases and J 6 bases, leaving 20 bases between the germline ends. Germline CDR1 and CDR2: MDHEN and SYDVKM. The data are from a study of cytomegalovirus exposure and HLA in healthy donors. Overall study results and limits: In a later analysis, V- and J-gene trimming of beta chains associated with a DCLRE1C missense variant, replicated independently.

PCR amplification relied on 60 Vbeta primers (plus 13 Jbeta primers). Sequencing used immunoSEQ multiplex PCR; TCRdb keeps in-frame clones, though not all of them. Among roughly 190,000 clones listed, around 77% were seen once. The genes are TRBV28 and TRBJ1-2; possible D gene TRBD1, 5 bases. Specimen: PBMCs. This TCR came from a woman younger than 45 in good health and CMV-seropositive. The CDR3 region is CASSLVSRGKDDGYTF. The CDR3 DNA is TGTGCCAGCAGTTTGGTCTCTAGGGGAAAGGACGATGGCTACACCTTC.